This passage covers 9 T cell receptor beta chains from one sample sequenced in a study of T cells after yellow fever vaccination. TCRdb passed the 5' RACE reads through MiXCR, listing each CDR3 protein once. Of some 320,000 distinct CDR3 sequences in the sample, around 4.3% were seen once. The input for sequencing was PBMCs, taken 15 days after the yellow fever booster vaccination. These receptors were obtained from a man aged 18 to 35 who received the YFV17D yellow fever vaccine.

This clonotype was counted ten times or more. V is TRBV7-2 and J is TRBJ1-4; D gene unclear. The CDR3 sequence is 14 residues long. V was shortened by 7 bases and J by 8 bases, with 17 bases between the two germline ends. Looked up from germline, CDR1 is SGHTA and CDR2 is FQGNSA. The CDR3 loop is CASNKGALEEKLFF. In DNA, the CDR3 is TGTGCCAGCAACAAAGGCGCCCTTGAGGAAAAACTGTTTTTT.

CDR3 residues: CSAREPGSNTEAFF. The CDR3 DNA sequence: TGCAGTGCTAGAGAGCCGGGGTCGAACACTGAAGCTTTCTTT. V and J are TRBV20-1 and TRBJ1-1; D is unclear. Germline loops: CDR1 DFQATT, CDR2 SNEGSKA (reference sequence). The ends were cut back, 0 bases at V and 1 base at J, with 9 bases in the middle. CDR3 length: 14 amino acids.

This clonotype was found many times. The J gene is TRBJ2-3, the V gene TRBV10-3; D is unclear. Trimming pared 5 bases from V and 2 bases from J, leaving 8 bases between. The germline V gene encodes CDR1 ENHRY and CDR2 SYGVKD. The CDR3 has 13 residues. The CDR3 coding sequence is TGTGCCATCAGTTCTGGGTTCACAGATACGCAGTATTTT. Amino acids: CAISSGFTDTQYF.

This CDR3 is CASSSSVAGTMNEQFF. CDR3 sequence (DNA): TGCGCCAGCAGCTCATCGGTAGCGGGGACCATGAATGAGCAGTTCTTC. This chain links TRBV5-1 with TRBJ2-1, with 8 positions matching TRBD2. The CDR3 is 16 amino acids. Trimming removed 3 bases from V and 7 bases from J; junction bases left unmatched: 12. The germline V gene has CDR1 SGHRS and CDR2 YFSETQ.

This clonotype was found many times. V usage is TRBV6-5 and J usage is TRBJ2-1, with D maybe TRBD1 (5 bases). Trimming removed 2 bases at V and 5 bases at J, with 13 bases between. CDR3 length: 15 residues. Germline V gene lookup returns CDR1 MNHEY and CDR2 SVGAGI. CDR3 in DNA: TGTGCCAGCAGTTACCGGCAGGGTCGAAACAATGAGCAGTTCTTC. Translated, it gives CASSYRQGRNNEQFF.

This clonotype was counted at least ten times. The V call is TRBV6-1, the J call TRBJ1-5; D is possibly TRBD1 (5 bases). Germline CDR1 is MNHNS and CDR2 is SASEGT. The V gene lost 8 bases and the J gene lost 1 base, with 24 bases spanning the gap. The CDR3 totals 18 residues. CDR3 in amino acids: CASVSKGTYINSNQPQHF. The CDR3 DNA reads TGTGCCAGCGTGAGCAAGGGGACCTACATAAACAGCAATCAGCCCCAGCATTTT.

This clonotype was seen only a few times. This rearrangement joins TRBV5-1 to TRBJ2-3; 8 bases are a match to TRBD2. This CDR3 region has 15 residues. With V trimmed by 7 bases and J by 4 bases, 11 bases remained unmatched. CDR1 is SGHRS, CDR2 YFSETQ, per germline. The CDR3 nucleotides are TGCGCCAGCGGCCAGGGTCGGGGGGGCGCAGATACGCAGTATTTT. Translating gives CASGQGRGGADTQYF.

This chain joins TRBV15 and TRBJ1-5, with D perhaps matching TRBD1 (6 bases). V was trimmed by 2 bases and J by 7 bases, leaving 6 bases between them. This CDR3 is built from 12 residues. Germline assignment: CDR1 LNHNV and CDR2 YYDKDF (reference sequence). CDR3 coding DNA: TGTGCCACCAGCAGACAGGGGCAGCCCCAGCATTTT. Protein: CATSRQGQPQHF.

This clonotype was found many times. This chain connects TRBV5-1 to TRBJ1-1, with 7 bases lining up with TRBD1. V lost 3 bases to trimming and J lost 1 base; unmatched junction nucleotides: 9. This CDR3 is 16 amino acids long. The germline V gene has CDR1 SGHRS and CDR2 YFSETQ. The CDR3 coding sequence is TGCGCCAGCAGCTCGCCCGAGACAGGGAGGAACACTGAAGCTTTCTTT. The encoded protein is CASSSPETGRNTEAFF.